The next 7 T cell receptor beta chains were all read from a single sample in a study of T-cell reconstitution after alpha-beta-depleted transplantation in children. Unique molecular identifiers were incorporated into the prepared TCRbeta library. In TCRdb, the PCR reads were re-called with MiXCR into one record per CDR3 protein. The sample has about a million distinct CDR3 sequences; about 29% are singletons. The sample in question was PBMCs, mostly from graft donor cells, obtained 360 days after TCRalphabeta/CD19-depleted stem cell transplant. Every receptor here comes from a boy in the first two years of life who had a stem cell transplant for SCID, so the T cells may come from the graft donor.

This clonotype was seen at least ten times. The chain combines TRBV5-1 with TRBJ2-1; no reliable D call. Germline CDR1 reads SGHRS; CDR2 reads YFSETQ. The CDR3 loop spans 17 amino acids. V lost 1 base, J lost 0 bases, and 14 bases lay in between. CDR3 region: CASSLSGTPSSYNEQFF. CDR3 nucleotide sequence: TGCGCCAGCAGCTTGTCGGGCACGCCCAGCTCCTACAATGAGCAGTTCTTC. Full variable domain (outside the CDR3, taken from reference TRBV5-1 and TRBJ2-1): KAGVTQTPRYLIKTRGQQVTLSCSPISGHRSVSWYQQTPGQGLQFLFEYFSETQRNKGNFPGRFSGRQFSNSRSEMNVSTLELGDSALYLCASSLSGTPSSYNEQFFGPGTRLTVL.

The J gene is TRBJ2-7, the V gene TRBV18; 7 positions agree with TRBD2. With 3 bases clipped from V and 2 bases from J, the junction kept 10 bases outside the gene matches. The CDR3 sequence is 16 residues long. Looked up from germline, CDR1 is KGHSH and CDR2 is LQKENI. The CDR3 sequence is CASSPQSRTSPYEQYF. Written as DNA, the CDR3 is TGTGCCAGCTCACCCCAAAGTAGGACTAGTCCCTACGAGCAGTACTTC. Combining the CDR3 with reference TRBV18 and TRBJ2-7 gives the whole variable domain NAGVMQNPRHLVRRRGQEARLRCSPMKGHSHVYWYRQLPEEGLKFMVYLQKENIIDESGMPKERFSAEFPKEGPSILRIQQVVRGDSAAYFCASSPQSRTSPYEQYFGPGTRLTVT.

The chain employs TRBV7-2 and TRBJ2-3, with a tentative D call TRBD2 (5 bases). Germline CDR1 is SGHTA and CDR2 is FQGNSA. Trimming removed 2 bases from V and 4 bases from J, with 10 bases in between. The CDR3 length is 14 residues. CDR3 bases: TGTGCCAGCAGCTTAAACCTAGCATCAGATACGCAGTATTTT. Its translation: CASSLNLASDTQYF.

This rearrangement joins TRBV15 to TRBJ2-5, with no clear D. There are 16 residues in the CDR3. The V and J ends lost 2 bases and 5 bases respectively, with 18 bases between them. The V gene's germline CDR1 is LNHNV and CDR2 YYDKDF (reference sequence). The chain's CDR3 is CATSRNGPHTGETQYF. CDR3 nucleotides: TGTGCCACCAGCAGAAATGGTCCCCACACCGGGGAGACCCAGTACTTC.

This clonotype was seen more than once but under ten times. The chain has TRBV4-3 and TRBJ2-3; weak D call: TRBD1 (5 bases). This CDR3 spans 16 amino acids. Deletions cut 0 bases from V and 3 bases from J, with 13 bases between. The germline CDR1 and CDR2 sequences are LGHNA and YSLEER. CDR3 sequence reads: CASSQDRAGSTDTQYF. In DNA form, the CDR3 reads TGCGCCAGCAGCCAAGACCGGGCAGGGTCTACAGATACGCAGTATTTT.

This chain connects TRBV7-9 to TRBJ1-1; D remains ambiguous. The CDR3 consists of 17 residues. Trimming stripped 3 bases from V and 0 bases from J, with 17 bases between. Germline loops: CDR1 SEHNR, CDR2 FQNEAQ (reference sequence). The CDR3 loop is CASSFPSSDGLNTEAFF. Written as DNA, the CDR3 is TGTGCCAGCAGCTTCCCTTCATCGGACGGCTTGAACACTGAAGCTTTCTTT.

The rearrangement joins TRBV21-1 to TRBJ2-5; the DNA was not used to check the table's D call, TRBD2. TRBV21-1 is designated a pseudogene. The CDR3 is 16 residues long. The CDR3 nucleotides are TGTGCCAGCAGCAAAGCGCCGAGGACTAGCCGGGAGACCCAGTACTTC. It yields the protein CASSKAPRTSRETQYF.